Each of the 17 T cell receptor beta chains below was sequenced from the same sample in a study of blood T cell repertoires in COVID-19. Produced via immunoSEQ multiplex PCR; TCRdb's table is partial and in-frame only. The table lists approximately 60,000 clones, around 81% of them singletons. The sequenced material came from peripheral blood. These TCRs come from a woman older than 75 with acute or convalescent COVID-19.

J is TRBJ2-3 and V is TRBV3-1 (or the pseudogene TRBV3-2); 7 positions agree with TRBD1. The CDR3 length is 17 residues. CDR1 is LGHDT and CDR2 is YNNKEL in the germline V gene (reference sequence). The junction had 19 bases not matched to a gene; V was cut back by 6 bases and J by 7 bases. The CDR3 region is CASSPGAGTAFLNTQYF. In DNA form, the CDR3 reads TGTGCCAGCAGTCCTGGCGCCGGGACAGCCTTCCTGAATACGCAGTATTTT.

CDR3 nucleotide sequence: TGTGCCAGCAAAAGTAGCCGAGGCGGGGCCGCCAATGAGCAGTTCTTC. Residues: CASKSSRGGAANEQFF. The chain links TRBV3-1 (or the pseudogene TRBV3-2) to TRBJ2-1; possible D gene TRBD2, 6 bases. The length of the CDR3 is 16 residues. Germline CDR1 reads LGHDT; CDR2 reads YNNKEL (reference sequence). The germline V and J ends were trimmed by 7 bases and 6 bases, with 22 bases remaining between them.

The chain combines TRBV21-1 with TRBJ1-4; whether TRBD1, the table's D call, matches the DNA was not checked. TRBV21-1 is given as a pseudogene. This CDR3 comprises 14 residues. The DNA for the CDR3 is TGTGCCAGCAGCAAATGGGACAGGGGGGAAAAACTGTTTTTT. It translates to CASSKWDRGEKLFF.

This chain joins TRBV7-6 and TRBJ2-3; D unresolved. Trimming took off 3 bases at V and 0 bases at J, with 10 bases between the two ends. Germline V gene sequence: CDR1 SGHVS, CDR2 FNYEAQ. The CDR3 runs to 15 residues. CDR3 nucleotide sequence: TGTGCCAGCAGCTTTGACTCACTTAGCACAGATACGCAGTATTTT. It specifies CASSFDSLSTDTQYF.

The chain is built from TRBV18 and TRBJ2-7; D is undetermined. The CDR3 has 15 residues. V dropped 1 base and J dropped 4 bases, with 14 bases sitting between them. CDR1 is KGHSH, CDR2 LQKENI, per germline. CDR3 DNA sequence: TGTGCCAGCTCACCACGTAGCCTCTCCCTATACGAGCAGTACTTC. Its translation is CASSPRSLSLYEQYF.

The chain is built from TRBV5-4 and TRBJ1-6, with D uncertain. CDR3 size: 15 residues. Germline V CDR1 and CDR2: SGHNT, YYREEE (reference sequence). The germline V and J ends were trimmed by 3 bases and 6 bases, with 13 bases remaining between them. The CDR3 loop reads CASSSAGAGNSPLHF. The CDR3 region has the DNA TGTGCCAGCAGCTCCGCGGGCGCAGGTAATTCACCCCTCCACTTT.

The rearrangement joins TRBV4-2 to TRBJ1-1; 9 bases fit TRBD1. The CDR3 spans 17 residues. CDR1 and CDR2 from the germline V gene are LGHNA and YNFKEQ. V trimming: 1 base; J trimming: 0 bases; junction bases outside the gene matches: 6. CDR3 protein: CASSQAGTGTMNTEAFF. Written as DNA, the CDR3 is TGTGCCAGCAGCCAAGCCGGGACAGGGACCATGAACACTGAAGCTTTCTTT.

This clone came up a few times. This rearrangement joins TRBV2 to TRBJ1-6; a weak D match, TRBD1 (5 bases). This CDR3 spans 16 amino acids. The ends were cut back, 3 bases at V and 6 bases at J, with 15 bases in the middle. The germline CDR1 and CDR2 sequences are SNHLY and FYNNEI. The CDR3 loop is CASSDTRGGGNSPLHF. The CDR3 bases are TGTGCCAGCAGTGATACGCGGGGGGGTGGTAATTCACCCCTCCACTTT.

The chain has TRBV28 and TRBJ2-5; D may be TRBD2 (5 bases). Germline V gene data show CDR1 as MDHEN and CDR2 as SYDVKM. Trimming took off 2 bases at V and 3 bases at J, with 13 bases between the two ends. The CDR3 covers 15 residues. The CDR3 reads CASSLRSVGEETQYF. The CDR3 DNA reads TGTGCCAGCAGTTTAAGGAGTGTGGGAGAAGAGACCCAGTACTTC.

This chain uses TRBV28 with TRBJ1-5; 9 nucleotides match TRBD1. Germline V gene lookup returns CDR1 MDHEN and CDR2 SYDVKM. V was clipped by 6 bases and J by 9 bases; unmatched bases: 9. The CDR3 has 14 residues. CDR3: CASRGTGSPGPQHF. In DNA form, the CDR3 reads TGTGCCAGCAGGGGGACAGGGAGCCCAGGGCCCCAGCATTTT.

This clone was counted between two and nine times. The chain links TRBV30 to TRBJ2-5, with D possibly matching TRBD2 (6 bases). The V end lost 0 bases, the J end lost 5 bases, and 7 bases lay between the germline ends. Germline values: CDR1 GTSNPN, CDR2 SVGIG (reference sequence). This CDR3 contains 12 residues. In DNA, the CDR3 is TGTGCCTGGAGTGTACGGGGGGAGACCCAGTACTTC. Translated: CAWSVRGETQYF.

The J gene is TRBJ1-1, the V gene TRBV11-2; maybe TRBD1 (6 bases). This CDR3 region has 16 residues. V was clipped by 1 base and J by 2 bases, with 14 bases between them. CDR1 is SGHAT, CDR2 FQNNGV, per germline. Written as DNA, the CDR3 is TGTGCCAGCAGCTTAGGGGTCACAGGGATTAACACTGAAGCTTTCTTT. As protein: CASSLGVTGINTEAFF.

V usage is TRBV5-1 and J usage is TRBJ2-7; 8 bases align to TRBD1. The CDR3 spans 18 residues. Germline values: CDR1 SGHRS, CDR2 YFSETQ. V shed 4 bases, J shed 0 bases, and the junction held 15 bases outside the gene matches. DNA for the CDR3: TGCGCCAGCAGCCTGGCGTTGTTTGGGCAGGGGGCCTCCTACGAGCAGTACTTC. This translates into CASSLALFGQGASYEQYF.

The rearrangement joins TRBV7-9 to TRBJ1-2; 7 nucleotides match TRBD1. Germline V gives CDR1 SEHNR, CDR2 FQNEAQ (reference sequence). J gave up 5 bases and V 3 bases, and 9 bases lay outside the gene matches. The CDR3 has 15 amino acids. The CDR3 loop is CASSFTGAQGYGYTF. The CDR3 DNA reads as TGTGCCAGCAGCTTTACAGGGGCGCAAGGATATGGCTACACCTTC.

This rearrangement joins TRBV27 to TRBJ2-1; possible D gene TRBD2, 6 bases. The V and J ends lost 3 bases and 6 bases respectively, with 15 bases between them. This CDR3 is built from 15 residues. Per germline, CDR1 MNHEY and CDR2 SMNVEV (reference sequence). CDR3 protein: CASSFLTAGGNEQFF. Written as DNA, the CDR3 is TGTGCCAGCAGTTTTCTGACCGCCGGGGGCAATGAGCAGTTCTTC.

In its sample, this clone was seen once. The chain has TRBV5-1 and TRBJ2-5; D is perhaps TRBD1 (7 bases). CDR3 size: 15 residues. Germline lookup yields CDR1 SGHRS and CDR2 YFSETQ. V lost 2 bases to trimming and J lost 7 bases, with 18 bases between them. The DNA of the CDR3 is TGCGCCAGCAGCTTCCAGGGGGGTGGAGTGGGGACCCAGTACTTC. The encoded protein is CASSFQGGGVGTQYF.

The chain uses TRBV19 and TRBJ2-1; D unresolved. V lost 3 bases and J lost 4, with 7 bases in between. The CDR3 covers 13 residues. The germline CDR1 and CDR2 sequences are LNHDA and SQIVND (reference sequence). For the CDR3, the DNA is TGTGCCAGTAGTATTCCCCCGTACAATGAGCAGTTCTTC. It is translated as CASSIPPYNEQFF.